A selection of T cell receptor beta chains follows, all from one sample in a study of PD-1 blockade in classical Hodgkin lymphoma. The data were produced by immunoSEQ multiplex PCR, yet TCRdb's version contains in-frame clones alone and is incomplete. The repertoire holds tens of thousands of clones, with 60% to 80% as singletons. The material sequenced was peripheral blood mononuclear cells (PBMCs), taken before the fourth cycle of nivolumab. The source is a human donor with classical Hodgkin lymphoma. CDR3s include the opening cysteine and the closing phenylalanine or tryptophan. A D gene is named only where the DNA matches it firmly. Some rows mark clone size as missing; the rest say once, few, many or name a class of expanded clone.

v_gene	abundance	j_gene	d_gene	CDR3aa	CDR3nt
TRBV5-1	.	TRBJ1-1	TRBD1	CASSQRQGSNTEAFF	TGCGCCAGCAGCCAAAGACAGGGGTCGAACACTGAAGCTTTCTTT
TRBV6-1	.	TRBJ2-7	TRBD1	CASSILGQGIYEQYF	TGTGCCAGCTCCATCCTTGGACAGGGTATCTACGAGCAGTACTTC
TRBV6-6	once	TRBJ1-4	.	CAGGRGKLFF	TGTGCCGGAGGGAGGGGAAAACTGTTTTTT
TRBV19	.	TRBJ1-4	.	CASSRRQRPTNEKLFF	TGTGCCAGTAGTAGACGACAGAGACCAACTAATGAAAAACTGTTTTTT
TRBV7-3	.	TRBJ1-6	.	CASSSRVGGSPLHF	TGTGCCAGCAGCTCAAGGGTTGGGGGTTCACCCCTCCACTTT
TRBV6-1	.	TRBJ2-5	TRBD1	CASNEQGPLGAQYF	TGTGCCAGCAATGAACAGGGGCCTCTCGGAGCCCAGTACTTC
TRBV6-6	.	TRBJ2-1	TRBD2	CASSSSLAAGGNEQFF	TGTGCCAGCAGTTCCTCTCTAGCGGCCGGGGGCAATGAGCAGTTCTTC
TRBV5-1	.	TRBJ2-5	.	CASSLGGSSSRAQETQYF	TGCGCCAGCAGCTTGGGGGGTTCCTCGAGTCGGGCTCAAGAGACCCAGTACTTC
TRBV10-3	.	TRBJ2-5	.	CAISERPKETQYF	TGTGCCATCAGTGAGAGGCCCAAAGAGACCCAGTACTTC
TRBV30	.	TRBJ2-5	.	CAWSHFKGRRTQYF	TGTGCCTGGAGTCACTTCAAGGGGCGGAGGACCCAGTACTTC
TRBV14	.	TRBJ1-2	.	CASSQVIGPYGYTF	TGTGCCAGCAGCCAAGTAATCGGGCCCTATGGCTACACCTTC
TRBV27	.	TRBJ2-7	TRBD2	CASSQPKSGSGVYEQYF	TGTGCCAGCAGTCAACCGAAGAGCGGGAGCGGAGTCTACGAGCAGTACTTC
TRBV19	.	TRBJ2-1	.	CASSTPGVSWQFF	TGTGCCAGTAGTACTCCCGGGGTAAGTTGGCAGTTCTTC
TRBV6-6	.	TRBJ2-3	.	CASTLGTDTQYF	TGTGCCAGCACTCTTGGCACAGATACGCAGTATTTT
TRBV7-6	.	TRBJ2-1	.	CASSPANEQFF	TGTGCCAGCAGCCCCGCCAATGAGCAGTTCTTC
TRBV5-6	.	TRBJ1-1	.	CASSWGGLRPSEAFF	TGTGCCAGCAGTTGGGGGGGATTAAGGCCGTCTGAAGCTTTCTTT
TRBV9	.	TRBJ2-7	TRBD1	CASSVVETGGEQYF	TGTGCCAGCAGCGTAGTCGAGACAGGGGGCGAGCAGTACTTC
TRBV7-3	once	TRBJ2-1	.	CASSPAPSGYNEQFF	TGTGCCAGCAGCCCCGCACCGAGCGGGTACAATGAGCAGTTCTTC
TRBV7-3	.	TRBJ1-5	TRBD1	CASSPNRGQGANQPQHF	TGTGCCAGCAGCCCTAACCGGGGACAGGGGGCGAATCAGCCCCAGCATTTT
TRBV5-1	.	TRBJ1-1	.	CASSPQGLGAGTEAFF	TGCGCCAGCAGCCCACAGGGCCTAGGCGCAGGGACTGAAGCTTTCTTT
TRBV2	.	TRBJ2-7	TRBD2	CASSFSGRAGEQYF	TGTGCCAGCAGCTTTAGCGGGAGGGCTGGGGAGCAGTACTTC
TRBV28	once	TRBJ1-1	.	CASSLLQVGGRVAEAFF	TGTGCCAGCAGTTTATTGCAGGTCGGGGGGCGAGTCGCTGAAGCTTTCTTT
TRBV6-1	.	TRBJ2-2	.	CASSRGGINTGELFF	TGTGCCAGCAGCCGAGGGGGGATAAACACCGGGGAGCTGTTTTTT
TRBV10-2	.	TRBJ2-3	TRBD1	CASSGLDRGWEDTQYF	TGCGCCAGCAGTGGGTTGGACAGGGGGTGGGAGGATACGCAGTATTTT
TRBV27	.	TRBJ2-7	.	CASSFGNMNEQYF	TGTGCCAGCAGTTTCGGGAACATGAACGAGCAGTACTTC
TRBV9	.	TRBJ1-6	.	CASSVGGFSYNSPLHF	TGTGCCAGCAGCGTAGGGGGGTTCTCCTATAATTCACCCCTCCACTTT
TRBV12-5	once	TRBJ2-5	.	CASGPGSAVQETQYF	TGTGCTAGTGGTCCCGGTTCAGCTGTCCAAGAGACCCAGTACTTC
TRBV10-1	.	TRBJ2-1	.	CASSEQVRDEQFF	TGCGCCAGCAGTGAGCAGGTTAGGGATGAGCAGTTCTTC
TRBV7-3	.	TRBJ2-3	.	CASSGQGGLTDTQYF	TGTGCCAGCAGCGGCCAGGGGGGCCTCACAGATACGCAGTATTTT
TRBV9	.	TRBJ2-3	.	CASRGDTDTQYF	TGTGCCAGCAGGGGGGACACAGATACGCAGTATTTT
TRBV9	.	TRBJ1-1	TRBD1	CASSGGGLNTEAFF	TGTGCCAGCAGCGGAGGGGGCCTGAACACTGAAGCTTTCTTT
TRBV19	.	TRBJ2-2	TRBD1	CASSYRDRGRPGELFF	TGTGCCAGTAGTTATAGGGACAGGGGGCGCCCCGGGGAGCTGTTTTTT
TRBV7-8	.	TRBJ1-5	.	CASSFGRVGNQPQHF	TGTGCCAGCAGCTTTGGCAGAGTGGGCAATCAGCCCCAGCATTTT
TRBV9	.	TRBJ2-1	TRBD2	CASRATSGGADEQFF	TGTGCCAGCAGAGCCACTAGCGGGGGGGCAGATGAGCAGTTCTTC
TRBV9	.	TRBJ2-1	.	CASSPAPMYNEQFF	TGTGCCAGCAGCCCTGCGCCCATGTACAATGAGCAGTTCTTC
TRBV28	.	TRBJ1-4	.	CASSSDRSDEKLFF	TGTGCCAGCAGTTCAGACAGATCGGATGAAAAACTGTTTTTT
TRBV7-6	.	TRBJ2-1	TRBD2	CASSSGLRSRGGGAYNEQFF	TGTGCCAGCAGCTCGGGACTACGTTCGAGGGGCGGGGGAGCCTACAATGAGCAGTTCTTC
TRBV5-1	.	TRBJ2-1	TRBD1	CASSLAFGDRATNEQFF	TGCGCCAGCAGCTTGGCCTTCGGGGACAGGGCAACCAATGAGCAGTTCTTC
TRBV4-1	.	TRBJ2-6	.	CASSQDVSGANVLTF	TGCGCCAGCAGCCAAGACGTCTCTGGGGCCAACGTCCTGACTTTC
TRBV21-1	.	TRBJ1-5	.	CASSKMGQGRSQPQHF	TGTGCCAGCAGCAAGATGGGACAGGGGAGATCTCAGCCCCAGCATTTT
TRBV29-1	once	TRBJ1-3	TRBD1	CSVRGHPRDSSGNTIYF	TGCAGCGTTAGGGGCCACCCGAGGGACAGCTCTGGAAACACCATATATTTT
TRBV27	.	TRBJ2-5	.	CASSLSPGETQYF	TGTGCCAGCAGTTTGTCCCCGGGGGAGACCCAGTACTTC
TRBV9	.	TRBJ1-2	TRBD1	CASSVFDRTGANGYTF	TGTGCCAGCAGCGTATTCGACCGGACAGGGGCGAATGGCTACACCTTC
TRBV5-1	.	TRBJ2-3	TRBD1	CASSFGTGSTDTQYF	TGCGCCAGCAGCTTTGGGACAGGGAGCACAGATACGCAGTATTTT
TRBV5-1	.	TRBJ2-5	.	CASGIGETQYF	TGCGCCAGCGGGATTGGGGAGACCCAGTACTTC
TRBV5-5	.	TRBJ2-5	.	CASSSGVAVQETQYF	TGTGCCAGCAGCTCCGGGGTAGCGGTTCAAGAGACCCAGTACTTC
TRBV7-2	once	TRBJ1-2	.	CASSPFGGGERYGYTF	TGTGCCAGCAGCCCCTTCGGGGGGGGCGAGAGGTATGGCTACACCTTC
TRBV5-1	many	TRBJ2-1	.	CASSRQSAYNEQFF	TGCGCCAGCAGCCGACAGTCCGCCTACAATGAGCAGTTCTTC
TRBV6-5	.	TRBJ2-7	.	CASSYNRIPGYEQYF	TGTGCCAGCAGTTATAACAGGATTCCCGGGTACGAGCAGTACTTC
TRBV27	.	TRBJ1-1	TRBD1	CASSLYQGAGGTEAFF	TGTGCCAGCAGTTTATATCAGGGGGCAGGCGGCACTGAAGCTTTCTTT
TRBV4-3	.	TRBJ2-2	TRBD1	CASRLWGTGDTGELFF	TGCGCCAGCAGGTTATGGGGGACAGGTGACACCGGGGAGCTGTTTTTT
TRBV7-9	.	TRBJ2-1	TRBD2	CASSLGGLAGPSYNEQFF	TGTGCCAGCAGCTTAGGGGGACTAGCGGGGCCCTCCTACAATGAGCAGTTCTTC